Described below is a single T cell receptor (beta chain) sequence and its context. The target antigen is unknown. The entry originates in a study of identical twins. Overall study findings and caveats: The analysis was cross-sectional rather than longitudinal within donors. Models predicted less out-of-frame TCR alpha sharing in monozygotic twins than was found.

MiXCR, applied by TCRdb to the 5' RACE reads, yields one record per CDR3 protein. Of about 570,000 distinct CDR3 sequences listed, roughly 9.9% were seen once; the top ten hold under 3.5%. The CDR3 spans 13 residues. Trimming removed 0 bases from V and 7 bases from J, with 7 bases in between. Germline V gene lookup returns CDR1 MNHEY and CDR2 SVGAGI. Separately, the same data were catalogued under a study of yellow fever vaccine responses in identical twins.

The origin of this receptor is a woman aged 18-35 years in good health. The rearrangement links TRBV6-5 to TRBJ2-4; the D is unclear. The source material was PBMCs. The CDR3 is CASSYSIENIQYF. CDR3 bases: TGTGCCAGCAGTTACTCGATCGAGAACATTCAGTACTTC.